This TCR beta chain was sequenced during a study of blood T cell repertoires in COVID-19. Study at large: Spain, Italy and the United States supplied samples that represented acute and convalescent COVID-19. PBMCs, B-cell-depleted T cells, or T cells were the source of the cDNA or gDNA that made up the material.

While infection was still active, Seattle patients were enrolled and then followed longitudinally. In the original workflow: Estimates of nucleated cell counts were drawn from the amplification of reference gene primers. Method: immunoSEQ multiplex PCR; TCRdb's copy keeps in-frame clones and lacks some. The V and J calls and clone size were taken over from that table, and D and trimming were inferred from the DNA. The sample has nearly 300,000 clones; 84% are singletons. The CDR3 is made up of 16 amino acids. Trimming removed 6 bases from V and 0 bases from J, with 16 bases in between. Per germline, CDR1 SNHLY and CDR2 FYNNEI.

Sequencing used peripheral blood. The origin of this receptor is a human donor with COVID-19, enrolled during active disease. The donor label of this sample is uncertain. This chain connects TRBV2 to TRBJ2-3, with TRBD1 as a possible D gene (5 bases). Here the CDR3 DNA reads TGTGCCAGCAGCCGCCACCCCAGGGCTAGCACAGATACGCAGTATTTT. Its protein product is CASSRHPRASTDTQYF.